These T cell receptor beta chains were read from a single sample in a study of persistence of HIV-infected CD4 T cells. The protocol was immunoSEQ multiplex PCR, while the TCRdb copy is restricted to in-frame clones and leaves out a portion. Of about 40,000 clones listed, around 78% are singletons. Their recognized antigens are unknown. The material sequenced was CD4+ T cells sorted from PBMCs after roughly 19-hour stimulation, taken from a patient who received antiretroviral therapy. These receptors all come from an adult man with HIV who was CMV-seropositive. Both conserved end residues are part of each CDR3. D genes are given only for firm matches. Rows give clone size only sometimes, using once, few, many, or a class for an expanded clone.

NA TRBJ2-4 TRBV27 once TGTGCCAGCAGACTAACGGGGGTTACTGCCAAAAACATTCAGTACTTC CASRLTGVTAKNIQYF
NA TRBJ2-6 TRBV6-1 once TGTGCCAGCAGTGAAGCCATGGGGTCTGGGGCCAACGTCCTGACTTTC CASSEAMGSGANVLTF
NA TRBJ1-2 TRBV10-3 once TGTGCCATCAGTGAGAGAAGCAAGGGGGGCTATGGCTACACCTTC CAISERSKGGYGYTF
TRBD1 TRBJ1-2 TRBV11-2 NA TGTGCCAGCAGCAAAGACAGGGGCGACTATGGCTACACCTTC CASSKDRGDYGYTF
NA TRBJ1-2 TRBV30 NA TGTGCCTGGAGGGACAGTAGGAACTATGGCTACACCTTC CAWRDSRNYGYTF
NA TRBJ2-7 TRBV7-8 NA TGTGCCAGCAGCTTAGCCTTAGAACCAGCCCCCAGCTCCTACGAGCAGTACTTC CASSLALEPAPSSYEQYF
TRBD1 TRBJ2-1 TRBV27 NA TGTGCCAGCAGTTTCCGACAGGGGGGAGATGAGCAGTTCTTC CASSFRQGGDEQFF
TRBD2 TRBJ2-7 TRBV6-2/TRBV6-3 NA TGTGCCAGCAGTCCCGGAGCTAGCGGGGCGAGCTCCTACGAGCAGTACTTC CASSPGASGASSYEQYF
NA TRBJ2-7 TRBV30 few TGTGCCTGGAGTGAGGGTCGAGGCGAGCAGTACTTC CAWSEGRGEQYF
NA TRBJ1-5 TRBV7-2 medium-sized TGTGCCAGCAGCTTAGATTGGTCAAGTCGGACGCCCCAGCATTTT CASSLDWSSRTPQHF
NA TRBJ2-7 TRBV5-1 NA TGCGCCAGCAGCTTCGGGGGGCTGGACGAGCAGTACTTC CASSFGGLDEQYF
TRBD1 TRBJ1-5 TRBV6-5 NA TGTGCCACCATCCGGGACAGGGAGAATCAGCCCCAGCATTTT CATIRDRENQPQHF
NA TRBJ1-5 TRBV6-1 NA TGTGCCAGCAGTGAAGCGCCCAGAGGGATCCAGCCCCAGCATTTT CASSEAPRGIQPQHF
TRBD1 TRBJ1-6 TRBV5-8 NA TGTGCCAGCAGGGACAGGGGAAATTCACCCCTCCACTTT CASRDRGNSPLHF
TRBD2 TRBJ2-2 TRBV2 NA TGTGCCAGCAGTCCCAGCGGGAGAGGTGGCGGGGAGCTGTTTTTT CASSPSGRGGGELFF
TRBD1 TRBJ2-7 TRBV7-2 NA TGTGCCAGCAGCCTTCAGGGGGATTCATACGAGCAGTACTTC CASSLQGDSYEQYF
TRBD2 TRBJ2-1 TRBV19 few TGTGCCAGTAGTCGAAGGACTAGCGGGGGGGCACTAAATGAGCAGTTCTTC CASSRRTSGGALNEQFF
NA TRBJ2-1 TRBV5-1 NA TGCGCCAGCAGCTTGGGTACCACCTCCTACAATGAGCAGTTCTTC CASSLGTTSYNEQFF
NA TRBJ1-6 TRBV25-1 NA TGTGCCAGCAGTGCCGCCGGGGGAGGTAATTCACCCCTCCACTTT CASSAAGGGNSPLHF
TRBD1 TRBJ1-1 TRBV16 NA TGTGCCAGCAGCCAACAACAGGGGTTAGGCACTGAAGCTTTCTTT CASSQQQGLGTEAFF
TRBD1 TRBJ1-2 TRBV7-2 NA TGTGCCAGCAGCCCAACAGGGGTCACCTATGGCTACACCTTC CASSPTGVTYGYTF
TRBD2 TRBJ2-1 TRBV7-2 NA TGTGCCAGCAGCTTGCGGGGGGGATACAATGAGCAGTTCTTC CASSLRGGYNEQFF
TRBD1 TRBJ2-7 TRBV4-2 NA TGTGCCAGCAGCCAAGATGGTATACAGGGGGCATACGAGCAGTACTTC CASSQDGIQGAYEQYF
TRBD2 TRBJ2-7 TRBV6-2/TRBV6-3 NA TGTGCCAGCAGTCGACTAGCGGGACAGCAGTACTTC CASSRLAGQQYF
NA TRBJ2-7 TRBV6-2/TRBV6-3 NA TGTGCCAGCAGTTACCGCGGGCTAGCCACCGGAGAGCAGTACTTC CASSYRGLATGEQYF
NA TRBJ1-1 TRBV18 once TGTGCCAGCTCACCAAGGGGGGTAGGCACTGAAGCTTTCTTT CASSPRGVGTEAFF
TRBD2 TRBJ2-5 TRBV5-1 once TGCGCCAGCAGCCCAAGAGCGGGAGGGTGGGAGACCCAGTACTTC CASSPRAGGWETQYF
NA TRBJ2-1 TRBV19 NA TGTGCCAGTAGTATAGCGGACTACAATGAGCAGTTCTTC CASSIADYNEQFF
NA TRBJ1-1 TRBV6-5 NA TGTGCCAGCAGTTGGGGGTGGAACACTGAAGCTTTCTTT CASSWGWNTEAFF
TRBD2 TRBJ2-1 TRBV7-2 NA TGTGCCAGCAGCCTTCAATTTAGCGGGAGGGGTGAGCAGTTCTTC CASSLQFSGRGEQFF
NA TRBJ1-2 TRBV15 NA TGTGCCACCAGCAGAGAAAACGGCGACTATGGCTACACCTTC CATSRENGDYGYTF
NA TRBJ1-1 TRBV5-6 NA TGTGCCAGCAGCTTGGTTACGAGTGAGGGGGCTTTCTTT CASSLVTSEGAFF
TRBD1 TRBJ1-2 TRBV27 once TGTGCCAGCAGTTTCCGGGACAGGGCAATCTATGGCTACACCTTC CASSFRDRAIYGYTF
TRBD1 TRBJ1-2 TRBV5-5 NA TGTGCCAGCAGCTTGGGACAGGGGAGGTTAGACTACACCTTC CASSLGQGRLDYTF
TRBD1 TRBJ2-3 TRBV18 NA TGTGCCAGCTCACGGACGGGACAGGGGTCCACAGATACGCAGTATTTT CASSRTGQGSTDTQYF
TRBD1 TRBJ1-5 TRBV29-1 NA TGCAGCGCGCGGACAGGGACACAGCCCCAGCATTTT CSARTGTQPQHF